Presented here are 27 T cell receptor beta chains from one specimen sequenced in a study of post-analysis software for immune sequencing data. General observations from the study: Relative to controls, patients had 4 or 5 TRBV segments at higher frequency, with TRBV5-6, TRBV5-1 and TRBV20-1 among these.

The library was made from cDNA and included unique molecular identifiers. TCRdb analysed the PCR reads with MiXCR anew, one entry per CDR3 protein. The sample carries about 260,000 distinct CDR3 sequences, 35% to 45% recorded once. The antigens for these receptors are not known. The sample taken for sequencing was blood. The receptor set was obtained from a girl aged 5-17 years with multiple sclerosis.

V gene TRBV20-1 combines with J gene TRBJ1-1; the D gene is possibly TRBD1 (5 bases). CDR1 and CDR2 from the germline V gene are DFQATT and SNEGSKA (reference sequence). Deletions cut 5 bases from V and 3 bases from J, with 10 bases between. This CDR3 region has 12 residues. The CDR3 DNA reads TGCAGTGCTTCGACAGTCGACACTGAAGCTTTCTTT. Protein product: CSASTVDTEAFF.

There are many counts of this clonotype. The CDR3: CASSLDLAGINEQFF. Here the CDR3 DNA reads TGTGCCAGCAGTTTAGATCTGGCGGGAATCAATGAGCAGTTCTTC. This rearrangement joins TRBV12-3 or TRBV12-4 to TRBJ2-1; a possible D gene is TRBD2 (6 bases). This CDR3 comprises 15 residues. V was trimmed by 1 base and J by 6 bases, leaving 13 bases between them.

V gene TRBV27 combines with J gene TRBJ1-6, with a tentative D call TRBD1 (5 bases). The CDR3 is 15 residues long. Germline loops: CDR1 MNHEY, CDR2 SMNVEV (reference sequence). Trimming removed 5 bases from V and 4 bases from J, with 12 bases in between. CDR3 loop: CASSARDGYNSPLHF. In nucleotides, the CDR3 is TGTGCCAGCAGTGCCCGGGACGGATATAATTCACCCCTCCACTTT.

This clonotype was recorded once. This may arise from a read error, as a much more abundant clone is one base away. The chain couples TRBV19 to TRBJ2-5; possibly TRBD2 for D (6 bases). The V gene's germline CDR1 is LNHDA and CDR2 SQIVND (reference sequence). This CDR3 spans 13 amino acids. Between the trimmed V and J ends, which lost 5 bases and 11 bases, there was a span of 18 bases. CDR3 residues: CASSLQARDEQYF. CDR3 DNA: TGTGCCAGTAGTCTACAGGCGCGGGATGAGCAGTACTTC.

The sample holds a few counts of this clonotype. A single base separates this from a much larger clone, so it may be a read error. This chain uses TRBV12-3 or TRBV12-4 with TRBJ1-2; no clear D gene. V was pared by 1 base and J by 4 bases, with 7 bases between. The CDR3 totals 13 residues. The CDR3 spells CASSLGRIYGYTF. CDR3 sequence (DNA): TGTGCCAGCAGTTTAGGGCGGATCTATGGCTACACCTTC.

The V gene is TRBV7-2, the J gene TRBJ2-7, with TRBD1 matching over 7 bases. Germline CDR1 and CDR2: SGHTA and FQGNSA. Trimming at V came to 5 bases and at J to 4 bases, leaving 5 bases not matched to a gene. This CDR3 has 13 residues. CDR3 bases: TGTGCCAGCAGCACCTCGACAGGGTACGAGCAGTACTTC. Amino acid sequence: CASSTSTGYEQYF.

CDR3 sequence: CASSSTPDGTEAFF. The CDR3 region has the DNA TGCGCCAGCAGCTCCACCCCTGACGGAACTGAAGCTTTCTTT. The rearrangement links TRBV5-1 to TRBJ1-1; D unclear. The CDR3 covers 14 residues. Trimming shortened V by 3 bases and J by 5 bases, and 14 bases separated the two germline ends. CDR1 SGHRS and CDR2 YFSETQ come from the germline V gene.

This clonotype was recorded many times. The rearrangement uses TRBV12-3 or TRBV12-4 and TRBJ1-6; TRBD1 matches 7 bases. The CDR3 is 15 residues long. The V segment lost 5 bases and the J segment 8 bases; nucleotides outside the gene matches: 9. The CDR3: CASSGTRQGDSPLHF. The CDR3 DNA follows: TGTGCCAGCAGTGGTACCCGCCAGGGGGATTCACCCCTCCACTTT.

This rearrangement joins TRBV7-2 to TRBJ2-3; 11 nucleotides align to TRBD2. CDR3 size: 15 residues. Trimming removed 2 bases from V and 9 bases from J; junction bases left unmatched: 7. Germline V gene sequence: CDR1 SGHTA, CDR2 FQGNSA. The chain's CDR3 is CASSLTSGRVATQYF. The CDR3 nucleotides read TGTGCCAGCAGCTTAACTAGCGGGAGAGTCGCGACGCAGTATTTT.

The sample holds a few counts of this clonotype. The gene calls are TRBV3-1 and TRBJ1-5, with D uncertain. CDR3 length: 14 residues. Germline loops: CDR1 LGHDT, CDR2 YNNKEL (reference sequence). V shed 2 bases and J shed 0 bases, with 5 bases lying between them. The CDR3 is CASSQTNSNQPQHF. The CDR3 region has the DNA TGTGCCAGCAGCCAAACCAATAGCAATCAGCCCCAGCATTTT.

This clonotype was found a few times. CDR3 nucleotide sequence: TGTGCCAGCAGCCACCCAGGGGTCAATCAGCCCCAGCATTTT. Translated, it gives CASSHPGVNQPQHF. The chain employs TRBV7-8 and TRBJ1-5; D possibly corresponds to TRBD1 (6 bases). CDR1 and CDR2 (germline): SGHVS, FQNEAQ. The CDR3 has 14 amino acids. V dropped 5 bases and J dropped 3 bases, with 11 bases sitting between them. The entire variable domain, with the rest obtained from reference TRBV7-8 and TRBJ1-5, is as follows: GAGVSQSPRYKVAKRGQDVALRCDPISGHVSLFWYQQALGQGPEFLTYFQNEAQLDKSGLPSDRFFAERPEGSVSTLKIQRTQQEDSAVYLCASSHPGVNQPQHFGDGTRLSIL.

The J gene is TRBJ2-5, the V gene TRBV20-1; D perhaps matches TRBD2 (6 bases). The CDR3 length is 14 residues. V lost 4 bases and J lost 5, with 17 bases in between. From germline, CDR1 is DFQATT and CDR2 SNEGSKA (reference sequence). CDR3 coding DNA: TGCAGTGCTACTAGGGTCCGGGAGTACGAGACCCAGTACTTC. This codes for CSATRVREYETQYF.

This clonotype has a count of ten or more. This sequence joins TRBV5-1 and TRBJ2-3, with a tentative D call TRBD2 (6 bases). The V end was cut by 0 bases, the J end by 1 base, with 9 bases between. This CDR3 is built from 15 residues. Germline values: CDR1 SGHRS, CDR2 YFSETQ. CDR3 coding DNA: TGCGCCAGCAGCTTGGTGGGCGGGGGCACAGATACGCAGTATTTT. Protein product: CASSLVGGGTDTQYF.

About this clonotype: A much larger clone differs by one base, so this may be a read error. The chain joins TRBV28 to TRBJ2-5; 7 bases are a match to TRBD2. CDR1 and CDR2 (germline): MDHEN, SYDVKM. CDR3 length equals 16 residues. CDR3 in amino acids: CAGSFRQRDVQKTRYF. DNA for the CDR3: TGTGCCGGCAGTTTCCGCCAGCGGGACGTTCAGAAGACCCGGTACTTC.

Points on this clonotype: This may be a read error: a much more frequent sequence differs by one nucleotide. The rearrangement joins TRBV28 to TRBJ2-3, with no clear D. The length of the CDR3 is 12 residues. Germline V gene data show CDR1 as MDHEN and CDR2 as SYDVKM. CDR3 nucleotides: TGTGCCGGCAGTTTTTGGGCGGATACGCAGTATTTT. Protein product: CAGSFWADTQYF.

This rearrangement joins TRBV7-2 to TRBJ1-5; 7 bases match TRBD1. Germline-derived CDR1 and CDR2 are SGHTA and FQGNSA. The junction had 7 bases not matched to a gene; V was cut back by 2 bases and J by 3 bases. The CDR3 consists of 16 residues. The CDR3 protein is CASSLSGTENNQPQHF. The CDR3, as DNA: TGTGCCAGCAGCTTATCCGGGACAGAGAACAATCAGCCCCAGCATTTT.

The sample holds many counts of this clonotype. CDR3 DNA: TGCGCCAGCAGCTTGGGGCGGGAGGGCAATGAGCAGTTCTTC. Encoded protein: CASSLGREGNEQFF. This sequence joins TRBV5-1 and TRBJ2-1; 9 bases align to TRBD2. Germline values: CDR1 SGHRS, CDR2 YFSETQ. V shed 0 bases and J 6 bases; nucleotides not matched to a gene: 1. The CDR3 loop spans 14 amino acids.

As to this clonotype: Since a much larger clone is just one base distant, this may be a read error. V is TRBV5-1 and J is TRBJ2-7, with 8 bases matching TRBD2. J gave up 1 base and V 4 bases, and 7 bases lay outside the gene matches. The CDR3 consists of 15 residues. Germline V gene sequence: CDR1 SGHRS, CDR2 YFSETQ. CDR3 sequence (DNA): TGCGCCAGCAGCCCCGGGGCTAGCGGGTCCTACGAGCAGTACTTC. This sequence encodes CASSPGASGSYEQYF.

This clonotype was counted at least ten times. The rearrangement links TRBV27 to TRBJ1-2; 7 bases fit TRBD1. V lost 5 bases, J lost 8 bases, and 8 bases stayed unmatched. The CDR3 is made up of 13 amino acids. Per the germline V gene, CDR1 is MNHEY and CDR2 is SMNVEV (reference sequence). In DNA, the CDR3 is TGTGCCAGCAGTCGGGACAGCCGAAACGGCTACACCTTC. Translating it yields CASSRDSRNGYTF.

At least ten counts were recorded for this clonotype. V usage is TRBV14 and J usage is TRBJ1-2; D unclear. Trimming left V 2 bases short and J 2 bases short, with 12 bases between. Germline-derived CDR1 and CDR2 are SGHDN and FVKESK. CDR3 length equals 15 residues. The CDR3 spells CASSQRTGPNYGYTF. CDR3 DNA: TGTGCCAGCAGCCAACGGACGGGTCCGAACTATGGCTACACCTTC.

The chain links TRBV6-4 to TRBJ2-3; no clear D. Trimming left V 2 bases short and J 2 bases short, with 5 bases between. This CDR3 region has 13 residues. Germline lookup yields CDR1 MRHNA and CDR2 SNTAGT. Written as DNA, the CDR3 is TGTGCCAGCAGTGACACCACCACAGATACGCAGTATTTT. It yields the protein CASSDTTTDTQYF.

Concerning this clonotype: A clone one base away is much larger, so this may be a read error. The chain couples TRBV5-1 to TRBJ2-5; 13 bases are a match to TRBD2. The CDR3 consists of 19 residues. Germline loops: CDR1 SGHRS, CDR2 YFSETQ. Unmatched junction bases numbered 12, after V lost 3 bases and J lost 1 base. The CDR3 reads CASSSGLAGEVGFQETQYF. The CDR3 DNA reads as TGCGCCAGCAGCTCAGGACTAGCGGGAGAAGTGGGGTTCCAAGAGACCCAGTACTTC.

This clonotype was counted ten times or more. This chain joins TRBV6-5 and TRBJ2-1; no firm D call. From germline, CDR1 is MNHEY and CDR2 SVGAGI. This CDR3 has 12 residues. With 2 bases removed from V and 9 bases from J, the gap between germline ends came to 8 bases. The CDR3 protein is CASSYGWAEQFF. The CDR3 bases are TGTGCCAGCAGTTACGGGTGGGCTGAGCAGTTCTTC.

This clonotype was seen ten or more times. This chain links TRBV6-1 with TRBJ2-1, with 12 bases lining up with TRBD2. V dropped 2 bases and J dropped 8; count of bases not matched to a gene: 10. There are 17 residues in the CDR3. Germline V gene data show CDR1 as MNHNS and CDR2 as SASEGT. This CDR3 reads CASSERSSGRAGDEQFF. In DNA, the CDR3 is TGTGCCAGCAGTGAAAGGTCTAGCGGGAGGGCCGGGGATGAGCAGTTCTTC.

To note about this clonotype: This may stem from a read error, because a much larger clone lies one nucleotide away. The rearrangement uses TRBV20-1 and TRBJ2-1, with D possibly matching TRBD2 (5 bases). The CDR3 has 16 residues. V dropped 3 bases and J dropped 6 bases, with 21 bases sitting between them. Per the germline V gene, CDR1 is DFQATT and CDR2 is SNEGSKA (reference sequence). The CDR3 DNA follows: TGCAGTGCTAGGGACCGGCGGAGACTAAACTGCAATGAGCAGTTCTTC. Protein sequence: CSARDRRRLNCNEQFF.

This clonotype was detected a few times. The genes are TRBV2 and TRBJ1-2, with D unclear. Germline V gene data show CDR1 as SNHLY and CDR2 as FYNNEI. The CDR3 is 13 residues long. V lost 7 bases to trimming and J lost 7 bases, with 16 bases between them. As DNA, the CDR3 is TGTGCCAGCAAAAAGGACGTTCGGGGTGGCTACACCTTC. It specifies CASKKDVRGGYTF. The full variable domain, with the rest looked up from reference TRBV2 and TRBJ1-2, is EPEVTQTPSHQVTQMGQEVILRCVPISNHLYFYWYRQILGQKVEFLVSFYNNEISEKSEIFDDQFSVERPDGSNFTLKIRSTKLEDSAMYFCASKKDVRGGYTFGSGTRLTVV.

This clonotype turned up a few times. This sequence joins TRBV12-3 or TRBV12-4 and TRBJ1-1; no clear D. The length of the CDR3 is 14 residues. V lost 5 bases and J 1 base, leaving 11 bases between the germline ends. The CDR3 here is CASSETYSNTEAFF. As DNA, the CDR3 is TGTGCCAGCAGTGAGACCTACTCGAACACTGAAGCTTTCTTT.